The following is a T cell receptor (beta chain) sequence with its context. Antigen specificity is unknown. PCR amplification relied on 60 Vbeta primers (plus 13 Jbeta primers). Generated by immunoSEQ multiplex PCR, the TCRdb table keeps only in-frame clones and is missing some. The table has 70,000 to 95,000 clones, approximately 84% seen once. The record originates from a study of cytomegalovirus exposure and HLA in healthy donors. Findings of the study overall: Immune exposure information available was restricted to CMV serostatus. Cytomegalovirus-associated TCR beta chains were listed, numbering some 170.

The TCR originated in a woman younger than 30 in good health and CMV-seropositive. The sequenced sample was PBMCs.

In DNA, the CDR3 is TGCAGCGTTGAAGAGGGCACAGGGAGCTCTGGCTACACCTTC. Its translation is CSVEEGTGSSGYTF. This sequence joins TRBV29-1 and TRBJ1-2, with D possibly TRBD1 on 6 matching bases. The CDR3 has 14 residues. V was shortened by 0 bases and J by 7 bases, with 15 bases between the two germline ends. Germline V gives CDR1 SQVTM, CDR2 ANQGSEA.